These T cell receptor beta chains were read from a single sample in a study of response to subunit inactivated influenza vaccine. Via MiXCR, TCRdb re-called the RT-PCR reads, giving one row per CDR3 protein. The repertoire holds 500,000 to 600,000 distinct CDR3 sequences, with about 12% as singletons. Sequenced material: PBMCs from blood, taken on the day of vaccination. The receptors were sampled from a man over 45 who received an inactivated influenza vaccine. The CDR3 runs from the conserved cysteine through the conserved F or W. Each record gives: D gene, V gene, J gene, clone size, CDR3 DNA, CDR3 protein. A D gene is named only where the DNA matches it firmly. Clone sizes are given selectively: once, few, many, or a class where the clone is expanded.

TRBD2	TRBV20-1	TRBJ2-5	-	TGCAGTGCTAATCGACCGGGACTAGCGCATTACTTC	CSANRPGLAHYF
TRBD2	TRBV15	TRBJ2-3	few	TGTGCCACCAGCAGATCGAAGGGGGCTAGCGGGAGTTTAACAGATACGCAGTATTTT	CATSRSKGASGSLTDTQYF
TRBD1	TRBV3-1	TRBJ1-2	-	TGTGCCAGCAGAGCAGGGGGCCTCTATGGCTACACCTTC	CASRAGGLYGYTF
-	TRBV4-1	TRBJ1-5	few	TGCGCCAGCAGCCAAGAAATTAAAAATCAGCCCCAGCATTTT	CASSQEIKNQPQHF
-	TRBV5-1	TRBJ2-2	-	TGCGCCAGCACCCAACTGGCGGCGAACACCGGGGAGCTGTTTTTT	CASTQLAANTGELFF
TRBD1	TRBV20-1	TRBJ2-5	-	TGCAGTGCTAGAAAGCCGGGACAGGCCCTTGGGTGGTACTTC	CSARKPGQALGWYF
TRBD1	TRBV24-1	TRBJ2-3	many	TGTGCCACCAGTGATTCGTGGACAGGGGTTGCAGATACGCAGTATTTT	CATSDSWTGVADTQYF
-	TRBV25-1	TRBJ2-7	-	TGTGCCAGCAGTACCACAGGGACCGAGCAGTACTTC	CASSTTGTEQYF
-	TRBV3-1	TRBJ1-1	-	TGTGCCAGCAGCCAACCTGGGGTCGGTAACACTGAAGCTTTCTTT	CASSQPGVGNTEAFF
TRBD1	TRBV29-1	TRBJ1-1	-	TGCAGGGCCAGCCGGGACAGGACTGAAGCTTTCTTT	CRASRDRTEAFF
TRBD1	TRBV5-1	TRBJ1-3	few	TGCGCCAGCAGCGTAACCGGGACAGCTGGAAACACCATATATTTT	CASSVTGTAGNTIYF
TRBD2	TRBV3-1	TRBJ2-2	few	TGTGCCAGCAGCCAGGCCGGGACTAGCTACACCGGGGAGCTGTTTTTT	CASSQAGTSYTGELFF
-	TRBV7-6	TRBJ2-7	-	TGTGCCAGCAACCTATCTCCCGCAGGGGCCGATTTTGAGGAGCAGTACTTC	CASNLSPAGADFEEQYF
-	TRBV7-2	TRBJ2-2	-	TGTGCCAGCAGCCCATCCGGGCCCACCGGGGAGCTGTTTTTT	CASSPSGPTGELFF
-	TRBV15	TRBJ2-6	-	TGTGCCACCAGCACCGAACAGGGAGCTGGGGCCAACGTCCTGACTTTC	CATSTEQGAGANVLTF
-	TRBV20-1	TRBJ2-5	-	TGCAGTGCCCGTAGCGGTGCGCAAGAGACCCAGTACTTC	CSARSGAQETQYF
TRBD2	TRBV11-1	TRBJ2-2	-	TGTGCCAGCAGCCCCCGACTAGCGGGGGCCCCGAACACCGGGGAGCTGTTTTTT	CASSPRLAGAPNTGELFF
-	TRBV5-1	TRBJ2-1	many	TGCGCCAGCAGCTTGACGGGGCGGGGGCGCTACAATGAGCAGTTCTTC	CASSLTGRGRYNEQFF
-	TRBV7-9	TRBJ2-3	-	TGTGCCAGCAGACCAGCGCCTGGGGGCCGGGATACGCAGTATTTT	CASRPAPGGRDTQYF
-	TRBV6-2/TRBV6-3	TRBJ2-4	-	TGTGCCAGCAGCCCCCCACAGGGAACCATTCAGTACTTC	CASSPPQGTIQYF
-	TRBV15	TRBJ1-1	few	TGTGCCACCAGCAGAGACCCGGTCCGCCCGACCACTGAAGCTTTCTTT	CATSRDPVRPTTEAFF
TRBD1	TRBV5-1	TRBJ2-7	-	TGCGCCAGCAGACGGGACAGGAACTACGAGCAGTACTTC	CASRRDRNYEQYF
-	TRBV28	TRBJ2-5	-	TGCGCCAGCAGTGGACTCTCCACGGGGACCCAGTACTTC	CASSGLSTGTQYF
-	TRBV10-3	TRBJ2-7	-	TGTGCCATCAGTGACTCGGACAGAAATTCCTACGAGCAGTACTTC	CAISDSDRNSYEQYF
-	TRBV6-1	TRBJ2-5	few	TGTGCCAGCAGTGAATTGGGCCGTGGAGAGACCCAGTACTTC	CASSELGRGETQYF
-	TRBV5-1	TRBJ1-1	many	TGCGCCAGCACCTCCGGGCAGGACACTGAAGCTTTCTTT	CASTSGQDTEAFF
-	TRBV11-2	TRBJ2-5	-	TGTGCCAGCAGCTGGGACCTAGGGTGGGAGACCCAGTACTTC	CASSWDLGWETQYF
-	TRBV6-1	TRBJ2-3	few	TGTGCCAGCAGATACGCAGATACGCAGTATTTT	CASRYADTQYF
TRBD2	TRBV11-2	TRBJ2-1	-	TGTGCCAGCAGCTTACAAGAGACTAGCGGCCGTGGGGAGCAGTTCTTC	CASSLQETSGRGEQFF
TRBD2	TRBV7-3	TRBJ2-3	once	TGTGCCAGCAGCTCCCCGACTAGCGGGAGGAACACAGATACGCAGTATTTT	CASSSPTSGRNTDTQYF
-	TRBV7-9	TRBJ2-7	-	TGTGCCAGCGCCGGGGGATTAGCCACCTACGAGCAGTACTTC	CASAGGLATYEQYF
-	TRBV12-3/TRBV12-4	TRBJ2-7	-	TGTGCCAGCAGCCCCCGACACCCCTACGAGCAGTACTTC	CASSPRHPYEQYF
-	TRBV7-9	TRBJ2-3	many	TGTGCCAGCAGCCGCGAGTATAGCGGACTCACAGATACGCAGTATTTT	CASSREYSGLTDTQYF
-	TRBV6-2/TRBV6-3	TRBJ1-1	-	TGTGCCAGCAGTTTACGACAAACGAAAGCTTTCTTT	CASSLRQTKAFF
TRBD2	TRBV7-7	TRBJ2-3	-	TGTGCTAGCAGCCCAGCGGGGCACACAGATACGCAGTATTTT	CASSPAGHTDTQYF
-	TRBV6-2/TRBV6-3	TRBJ2-7	few	TGTGCCAGCAGTCAGTACGAACATACAGGGTCGAAGAGGGTGCAGTACTTC	CASSQYEHTGSKRVQYF
TRBD1	TRBV5-1	TRBJ2-5	many	TGCGCCAGCAGTCCTGACAGGGCACGGCAAGAGACCCAGTACTTC	CASSPDRARQETQYF
TRBD1	TRBV20-1	TRBJ2-5	few	TGCAGTGCAAAGGACAGGGGGAGTGTGACCCAGTACTTC	CSAKDRGSVTQYF
-	TRBV10-3	TRBJ2-7	many	TGTGCCATCAGTGAGCGAAGCAGATCCTACGAGCAGTACTTC	CAISERSRSYEQYF
TRBD2	TRBV28	TRBJ2-3	-	TGTGCCAGCAGTAGACTAGCGGGGGGGCGCGCAGATACGCAGTATTTT	CASSRLAGGRADTQYF
-	TRBV29-1	TRBJ2-5	-	TGCAGCGGGCAGGGCCTGAGGGAGACCCAGTACTTC	CSGQGLRETQYF
-	TRBV12-3/TRBV12-4	TRBJ1-2	-	TGTGCCAGCTCCCAGTGGGGGGGAGTAGGTGGCTACACCTTC	CASSQWGGVGGYTF
TRBD2	TRBV20-1	TRBJ2-2	many	TGCAGTGCTAGAGGTTCACTAGCGGGGCTCACCGGGGAGCTGTTTTTT	CSARGSLAGLTGELFF
-	TRBV11-3	TRBJ2-3	-	TGTGCCAGCAGCCCAGGACGACAGCCAGATACGCAGTATTTT	CASSPGRQPDTQYF
TRBD1	TRBV15	TRBJ2-7	many	TGTGCCACCAGCAGAGATTGGACAGGGTTTGAGCAGTACTTC	CATSRDWTGFEQYF
-	TRBV9	TRBJ2-5	many	TGTGCCAGCAGCAGTTTTCTGACGACCCCACAAGAGACCCAGTACTTC	CASSSFLTTPQETQYF
-	TRBV7-2	TRBJ1-1	few	TGTGCCAGCAGCCCGGACTCTGAAGCTTTCTTT	CASSPDSEAFF
-	TRBV24-1	TRBJ2-1	-	TGTGCCACCAGTGGGGCAGTTGGGAGGAGCTCCTACAATGAGCAGTTCTTC	CATSGAVGRSSYNEQFF
-	TRBV6-5	TRBJ2-1	few	TGTGCCAGCAGTTACTCCGACACCAGCTCCTACAATGAGCAGTTCTTC	CASSYSDTSSYNEQFF
-	TRBV6-5	TRBJ1-5	many	TGTGCCAGCAGTTACCCACCTGGGGCTAGCAATCAGCCCCAGCATTTT	CASSYPPGASNQPQHF
-	TRBV12-3/TRBV12-4	TRBJ2-7	few	TGTGCCAGCAGGAAAGGGGCTTCCTCCTACGAGCAGTACTTC	CASRKGASSYEQYF
-	TRBV27	TRBJ2-1	many	TGTGCCAGCTCCGCCGCGCCCCGAACATTCGATGAGCAGTTCTTC	CASSAAPRTFDEQFF
-	TRBV10-3	TRBJ2-7	-	TGTGCCATCAGTGAGTCGTTGGGAGGTCCCTACGAGCAGTACTTC	CAISESLGGPYEQYF
TRBD2	TRBV20-1	TRBJ2-3	few	TGCAGTGCTAGAGATCCCGGGACTAGGAGCACAGATACGCAGTATTTT	CSARDPGTRSTDTQYF
TRBD2	TRBV4-3	TRBJ2-3	-	TGCGCCAGCAGCAGAGGCACTAGCGGGAGGGCCGGTAGAGATACGCAGTATTTT	CASSRGTSGRAGRDTQYF
-	TRBV29-1	TRBJ2-2	-	TGCAGCGTTGACGGGGCCTCCGGGGAGCTGTTTTTT	CSVDGASGELFF
-	TRBV2	TRBJ1-5	few	TGTGCCAGCCTCCGGGACCGTAGCAATCAGCCCCAGCATTTT	CASLRDRSNQPQHF
TRBD2	TRBV11-1	TRBJ2-3	few	TGTGCCAGCAGCTTAGTGGGACTAGCGGGAGGGCCAAGCACAGATACGCAGTATTTT	CASSLVGLAGGPSTDTQYF
-	TRBV18	TRBJ2-1	few	TGTGCCAGCTCACCTGGTTGGAGTAACAATGAGCAGTTCTTC	CASSPGWSNNEQFF